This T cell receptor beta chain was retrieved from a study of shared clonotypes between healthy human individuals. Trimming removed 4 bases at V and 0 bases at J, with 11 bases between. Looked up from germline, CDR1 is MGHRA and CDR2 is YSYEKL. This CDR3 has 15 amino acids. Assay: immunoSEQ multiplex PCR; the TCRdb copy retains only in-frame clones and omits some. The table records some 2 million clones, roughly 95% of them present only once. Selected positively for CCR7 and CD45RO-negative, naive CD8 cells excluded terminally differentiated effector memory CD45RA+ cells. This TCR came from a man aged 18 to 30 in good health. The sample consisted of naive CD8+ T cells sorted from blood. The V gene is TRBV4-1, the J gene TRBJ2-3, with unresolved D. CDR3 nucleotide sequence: TGCGCCAGCAGCCCCCAGGTATCTAGCACAGATACGCAGTATTTT. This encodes CASSPQVSSTDTQYF.